Following are 32 T cell receptor beta chains from one sample sequenced in a study of T-cell reconstitution after alpha-beta-depleted transplantation in children. TCRbeta library construction was performed incorporating unique molecular identifiers. Via MiXCR, TCRdb re-called the PCR reads, giving one row per CDR3 protein. The sample yields about 1,000,000 distinct CDR3 sequences, roughly 29% seen once. Sample: PBMCs, mostly from graft donor cells, taken 360 days after TCRalphabeta/CD19-depleted stem cell transplant. Receptors were obtained from a boy in the first two years of life who had a stem cell transplant for SCID, so the T cells may come from the graft donor.

The chain combines TRBV12-3 or TRBV12-4 with TRBJ1-1; 7 bases are a match to TRBD1. This CDR3 has 14 residues. V gave up 6 bases and J gave up 0 bases; unmatched junction bases: 4. CDR3 loop: CASRVGQMNTEAFF. CDR3 coding DNA: TGTGCCAGCAGGGTGGGACAGATGAACACTGAAGCTTTCTTT.

This clonotype was seen only a few times. CDR3 DNA: TGCGCCAGCAGCCAAGTGGGGTATGGCGGAGATACGCAGTATTTT. Protein sequence: CASSQVGYGGDTQYF. This chain joins TRBV4-1 and TRBJ2-3, with D hard to call. Deletions cut 1 base from V and 5 bases from J, with 13 bases between. Looked up from germline, CDR1 is MGHRA and CDR2 is YSYEKL. There are 15 residues in the CDR3.

The chain has TRBV2 and TRBJ2-4, with a tentative D call TRBD1 (5 bases). Deletions cut 2 bases from V and 0 bases from J, with 17 bases between. The CDR3 runs to 18 residues. Germline lookup yields CDR1 SNHLY and CDR2 FYNNEI. The CDR3 sequence is CASSERAWGVLAKNIQYF. In nucleotides, the CDR3 is TGTGCCAGCAGTGAAAGGGCGTGGGGCGTCCTAGCCAAAAACATTCAGTACTTC.

The rearrangement joins TRBV5-1 to TRBJ2-7, with a weak D call TRBD1 (5 bases). This CDR3 is built from 15 residues. CDR1 SGHRS and CDR2 YFSETQ come from the germline V gene. Trimming removed 3 bases from V and 0 bases from J, with 13 bases in between. CDR3 amino acids: CASSSTVPFSYEQYF. Here the CDR3 DNA reads TGCGCCAGCAGCTCGACAGTACCTTTCTCCTACGAGCAGTACTTC.

The chain has TRBV7-9 and TRBJ1-3, with no clear D. This CDR3 spans 16 amino acids. The germline CDR1 and CDR2 sequences are SEHNR and FQNEAQ (reference sequence). Trimming removed 5 bases at V and 3 bases at J, with 17 bases between. CDR3 DNA: TGTGCCAGCAGCCCAGGCTACCCGGGGTTTGGAAACACCATATATTTT. It encodes CASSPGYPGFGNTIYF.

This chain joins TRBV9 and TRBJ2-1; D remains unclear. This CDR3 has 15 residues. Trimming took 3 bases from V and 1 from J, leaving 11 bases between them. CDR1 and CDR2 from the germline V gene are SGDLS and YYNGEE. The DNA for the CDR3 is TGTGCCAGCAGCGGACAACGTGGGTCCTACAATGAGCAGTTCTTC. It encodes CASSGQRGSYNEQFF.

This clonotype was observed a handful of times. The rearrangement joins TRBV5-1 to TRBJ2-3; maybe TRBD2 (6 bases). With 2 bases removed from V and 2 bases from J, the gap between germline ends came to 12 bases. CDR1 is SGHRS, CDR2 YFSETQ, per germline. The CDR3 length is 15 residues. The CDR3 sequence: CASSLGTPNTDTQYF. The CDR3 DNA is TGCGCCAGCAGCTTAGGGACTCCCAACACAGATACGCAGTATTTT.

V is TRBV11-2 and J is TRBJ2-5; the D gene is possibly TRBD2 (6 bases). This CDR3 spans 15 amino acids. Trimming stripped 5 bases from V and 5 bases from J, with 18 bases between. The germline V gene encodes CDR1 SGHAT and CDR2 FQNNGV. The CDR3: CASSTTGSLGETQYF. The CDR3 region has the DNA TGTGCCAGCAGCACCACCGGGAGTTTGGGGGAGACCCAGTACTTC. Based on the CDR3 plus reference TRBV11-2 and TRBJ2-5, the full variable domain is EAGVAQSPRYKIIEKRQSVAFWCNPISGHATLYWYQQILGQGPKLLIQFQNNGVVDDSQLPKDRFSAERLKGVDSTLKIQPAKLEDSAVYLCASSTTGSLGETQYFGPGTRLLVL.

The V and J genes are TRBV4-2 and TRBJ2-5; 11 bases line up with TRBD2. Germline CDR1 reads LGHNA; CDR2 reads YNFKEQ. With V trimmed by 3 bases and J by 2 bases, 5 bases remained unmatched. The CDR3 runs 16 residues. CDR3 bases: TGTGCCAGCAGCCACCCTCTAGCGGGGGGTCAAGAGACCCAGTACTTC. The encoded protein is CASSHPLAGGQETQYF.

Only a few counts were recorded for this clonotype. CDR3 protein: CASSRGHSNTGELFF. The CDR3 nucleotides are TGCGCCAGCAGCCGGGGGCACTCGAACACCGGGGAGCTGTTTTTT. The V call is TRBV4-1, the J call TRBJ2-2; D possibly corresponds to TRBD1 (6 bases). V was trimmed by 4 bases and J by 0 bases, leaving 9 bases between them. Germline V gene sequence: CDR1 MGHRA, CDR2 YSYEKL. The CDR3 sequence is 15 residues long.

The chain links TRBV10-3 to TRBJ2-7, with a tentative D call TRBD1 (6 bases). The V and J ends lost 3 bases and 4 bases respectively, with 16 bases between them. Germline CDR1 reads ENHRY; CDR2 reads SYGVKD. This CDR3 region has 15 residues. The CDR3 coding sequence is TGTGCCATCAGTGAAAACAACAGGGTCGGGTACGAGCAGTACTTC. It codes for CAISENNRVGYEQYF.

This clonotype came up a few times. The genes are TRBV4-2 and TRBJ1-2; 7 bases line up with TRBD1. This CDR3 contains 15 residues. Germline V gene sequence: CDR1 LGHNA, CDR2 YNFKEQ. With 1 base clipped from V and 3 bases from J, the junction kept 5 bases outside the gene matches. For the CDR3, the DNA is TGTGCCAGCAGCCAAGTCACGGGACAGTACTATGGCTACACCTTC. Protein product: CASSQVTGQYYGYTF.

This clonotype was seen a few times. The rearrangement uses TRBV7-2 and TRBJ2-7; 10 bases align to TRBD1. Germline V CDR1 and CDR2: SGHTA, FQGNSA. The ends lost 2 bases at V and 3 bases at J; junction bases unmatched: 4. The CDR3 runs 15 residues. In DNA, the CDR3 is TGTGCCAGCAGCTTACGGTGGGACAGGGGCTACGAGCAGTACTTC. Amino acid sequence: CASSLRWDRGYEQYF.

In its sample, this clonotype was seen a few times. This chain joins TRBV6-2 or TRBV6-3 and TRBJ1-1; the D gene is possibly TRBD1 (6 bases). Trimming shortened V by 2 bases and J by 3 bases, and 10 bases separated the two germline ends. CDR3 length: 14 residues. Looked up from germline, CDR1 is MNHEY and CDR2 is SVGEGT. The CDR3 bases are TGTGCCAGCAGTTACGTCAGGGGAGACACTGAAGCTTTCTTT. Encoded protein: CASSYVRGDTEAFF.

This clonotype turned up a few times. The rearrangement uses TRBV6-4 and TRBJ1-2; tentative D call: TRBD1 (5 bases). Germline CDR1 MRHNA, CDR2 SNTAGT. The ends were cut back, 6 bases at V and 0 bases at J, with 11 bases in the middle. The length of the CDR3 is 14 residues. This CDR3 reads CASSPGPSNYGYTF. CDR3 in DNA: TGTGCCAGCAGCCCGGGACCCTCTAACTATGGCTACACCTTC.

This clonotype has a handful of counts. The rearrangement joins TRBV29-1 to TRBJ2-3; D perhaps matches TRBD2 (6 bases). Germline CDR1 is SQVTM and CDR2 is ANQGSEA. CDR3 length equals 14 residues. V lost 6 bases to trimming and J lost 2 bases, with 15 bases between them. For the CDR3, the DNA is TGCAGCGTCGGGACTCGGGTCTTCACAGATACGCAGTATTTT. Amino acid sequence: CSVGTRVFTDTQYF.

The chain is built from TRBV4-2 and TRBJ2-5; 7 positions agree with TRBD2. This CDR3 is 17 amino acids long. Germline V gene data show CDR1 as LGHNA and CDR2 as YNFKEQ. V was pared by 5 bases and J by 2 bases, with 14 bases of the junction left unmatched. CDR3 in amino acids: CASSLRGRGVGQETQYF. The CDR3 region has the DNA TGTGCCAGCAGCTTACGTGGACGGGGGGTGGGGCAAGAGACCCAGTACTTC.

This clonotype was counted at least ten times. This chain links TRBV25-1 with TRBJ1-1, with D tentatively TRBD1 (6 bases). Looked up from germline, CDR1 is MGHDK and CDR2 is SYGVNS. Trimming took 3 bases from V and 2 from J, leaving 10 bases between them. The CDR3 sequence is 14 residues long. The CDR3 sequence is CASSDGQYNTEAFF. CDR3 in DNA: TGTGCCAGCAGTGATGGACAGTACAACACTGAAGCTTTCTTT.

This clonotype was seen more than once but under ten times. The V call is TRBV29-1, the J call TRBJ1-4, with 10 bases fitting TRBD1. J gave up 8 bases and V 4 bases, and 10 bases lay outside the gene matches. CDR3 length: 15 amino acids. Germline CDR1 is SQVTM and CDR2 is ANQGSEA. The CDR3 nucleotides read TGCAGCGTTGGGGGACCCGGGACAGGGGTAGAAAAACTGTTTTTT. Translated: CSVGGPGTGVEKLFF.

The V and J genes are TRBV12-3 or TRBV12-4 and TRBJ2-2, with unresolved D. V was clipped by 3 bases and J by 4 bases, with 12 bases between them. The CDR3 runs to 15 residues. CDR3 DNA: TGTGCCAGCAGTTTTAGTTTGGGGTCCACCGGGGAGCTGTTTTTT. It specifies CASSFSLGSTGELFF.

This clonotype has more than one count but fewer than ten. The J gene is TRBJ1-2, the V gene TRBV7-8; possible D gene TRBD1, 5 bases. The CDR3 runs to 18 residues. V lost 3 bases to trimming and J lost 6 bases, with 26 bases between them. Germline-derived CDR1 and CDR2 are SGHVS and FQNEAQ. The CDR3 DNA sequence: TGTGCCAGCAGCTTCCTGGATAGGGGTAGTAAGGGGCGCGATGGCTACACCTTC. It yields the protein CASSFLDRGSKGRDGYTF.

This clonotype was picked up a small number of times. The chain is built from TRBV6-5 and TRBJ2-3; TRBD2 is a possible D gene (6 bases). This CDR3 is built from 15 residues. Germline V gives CDR1 MNHEY, CDR2 SVGAGI. With 2 bases removed from V and 0 bases from J, the gap between germline ends came to 9 bases. The CDR3 sequence is CASSYEGTSTDTQYF. As DNA, the CDR3 is TGTGCCAGCAGTTACGAGGGGACTAGCACAGATACGCAGTATTTT.

This rearrangement joins TRBV12-3 or TRBV12-4 to TRBJ2-2; a weak D match, TRBD1 (5 bases). V lost 8 bases, J lost 1 base, and 8 bases lay in between. This CDR3 comprises 13 residues. DNA for the CDR3: TGTGCCAGCGCCCAGGGGAACACCGGGGAGCTGTTTTTT. Residues: CASAQGNTGELFF.

This clonotype was seen more than once but under ten times. The rearrangement links TRBV4-1 to TRBJ2-1; TRBD2 agrees at 8 bases. The length of the CDR3 is 17 residues. Germline V CDR1 and CDR2: MGHRA, YSYEKL. V dropped 4 bases and J dropped 8; count of bases not matched to a gene: 16. This CDR3 reads CASSPVDTLSGVHEQFF. The CDR3, as DNA: TGCGCCAGCAGCCCAGTAGATACCCTTAGCGGGGTTCATGAGCAGTTCTTC.

The chain links TRBV5-1 to TRBJ2-5; 7 nucleotides align to TRBD1. This CDR3 has 15 residues. After removal of 4 bases from V and 5 bases from J, the junction contained 11 bases not matched to a gene. CDR1 is SGHRS and CDR2 is YFSETQ in the germline V gene. The CDR3 spells CASSPIGTESETQYF. CDR3 DNA: TGCGCCAGCAGCCCCATCGGGACAGAATCCGAGACCCAGTACTTC. The variable domain in full, with the rest retrieved from reference TRBV5-1 and TRBJ2-5, is KAGVTQTPRYLIKTRGQQVTLSCSPISGHRSVSWYQQTPGQGLQFLFEYFSETQRNKGNFPGRFSGRQFSNSRSEMNVSTLELGDSALYLCASSPIGTESETQYFGPGTRLLVL.

The rearrangement links TRBV5-1 to TRBJ2-3; TRBD2 matches at 10 bases. With 4 bases clipped from V and 0 bases from J, the junction kept 5 bases outside the gene matches. The CDR3 contains 16 residues. The germline CDR1 and CDR2 sequences are SGHRS and YFSETQ. CDR3 DNA sequence: TGCGCCAGCAGCCCGGGACTAGCGACAAGCACAGATACGCAGTATTTT. Its translation is CASSPGLATSTDTQYF. Drawing the rest from reference TRBV5-1 and TRBJ2-3, the complete variable domain is KAGVTQTPRYLIKTRGQQVTLSCSPISGHRSVSWYQQTPGQGLQFLFEYFSETQRNKGNFPGRFSGRQFSNSRSEMNVSTLELGDSALYLCASSPGLATSTDTQYFGPGTRLTVL.

This chain uses TRBV15 with TRBJ1-1, with D unclear. CDR1 LNHNV and CDR2 YYDKDF come from the germline V gene (reference sequence). V was trimmed by 2 bases and J by 6 bases, leaving 10 bases between them. The CDR3 is 13 amino acids. This chain's CDR3 is CATSRWLSAEAFF. CDR3 nucleotide sequence: TGTGCCACCAGCAGATGGCTGAGCGCTGAAGCTTTCTTT.

The chain carries TRBV7-8 and TRBJ1-1, with D hard to call. This CDR3 comprises 13 residues. Germline lookup yields CDR1 SGHVS and CDR2 FQNEAQ. The V gene lost 2 bases and the J gene lost 8 bases, with 12 bases spanning the gap. In nucleotides, the CDR3 is TGTGCCAGCAGCTTAAGTGAGCTGGCGGAAGCTTTCTTT. This gives the protein CASSLSELAEAFF.

The sample holds a few counts of this clonotype. The rearrangement uses TRBV11-2 and TRBJ2-3; TRBD1 might be the D (5 bases). Germline CDR1 and CDR2: SGHAT and FQNNGV. Trimming took 1 base from V and 15 from J, leaving 23 bases between them. The CDR3 consists of 15 residues. CDR3 sequence reads: CASSLVGGLPGRAYF. The CDR3 DNA reads TGTGCCAGCAGCTTAGTAGGTGGGCTCCCAGGGCGCGCCTATTTT.

This clonotype was observed a handful of times. The rearrangement uses TRBV11-3 and TRBJ2-1, with unresolved D. The CDR3 runs 13 residues. Germline CDR1 SGHNT, CDR2 YENEEA. With 5 bases removed from V and 4 bases from J, the gap between germline ends came to 9 bases. As DNA, the CDR3 is TGTGCCAGCAGCGTGACATGGTACAATGAGCAGTTCTTC. It encodes CASSVTWYNEQFF.

The chain uses TRBV20-1 and TRBJ2-4; D not resolved. The CDR3 consists of 13 residues. CDR1 DFQATT and CDR2 SNEGSKA come from the germline V gene (reference sequence). Trimming shortened V by 1 base and J by 11 bases, and 15 bases separated the two germline ends. CDR3 in amino acids: CSARGNLAILQYF. The CDR3 DNA follows: TGCAGTGCTAGAGGGAACCTGGCTATCCTTCAGTACTTC.

This clonotype was seen only a few times. The chain combines TRBV29-1 with TRBJ1-3; no clear D gene. The CDR3 runs 12 residues. Looked up from germline, CDR1 is SQVTM and CDR2 is ANQGSEA. Trimming pared 4 bases from V and 0 bases from J, leaving 4 bases between. The CDR3 reads CSVVSSGNTIYF. The CDR3 nucleotides read TGCAGCGTTGTCAGCTCTGGAAACACCATATATTTT.